This T cell receptor (beta chain) was obtained from a study of cytomegalovirus exposure and HLA in healthy donors. Note on this clone: Its antigen is currently unknown.

13 Jbeta primers and 60 Vbeta primers were used for the PCR. Only in-frame clones appear in the TCRdb table, and some are missing; sequencing was by immunoSEQ multiplex PCR. The table has some 190,000 clones, around nine tenths seen once. Study-level results: Previous analysis showed most TCR beta V segments were productive about 87% or about 30% of the time. In a later analysis, a missense DCLRE1C variant was linked to TCR beta V- and J-gene trimming. While the bulk of TCR sequences proved rare, some public TCRs turned up in many donors.

The sample taken for sequencing was PBMCs. This receptor was obtained from a woman aged 18 to 35 in good health and CMV-seronegative.

The CDR3 region is CASSFGGQGASGELFF. The CDR3 region has the DNA TGTGCCAGCAGCTTTGGGGGACAGGGGGCGTCCGGGGAGCTGTTTTTT. This rearrangement joins TRBV5-4 to TRBJ2-2; 12 bases line up with TRBD1. Germline CDR1 is SGHNT and CDR2 is YYREEE (reference sequence). After removal of 2 bases from V and 6 bases from J, the junction contained 5 bases not matched to a gene. The CDR3 contains 16 residues. Full variable domain (outside the CDR3, taken from reference TRBV5-4 and TRBJ2-2): ETGVTQSPTHLIKTRGQQVTLRCSSQSGHNTVSWYQQALGQGPQFIFQYYREEENGRGNFPPRFSGLQFPNYSSELNVNALELDDSALYLCASSFGGQGASGELFFGEGSRLTVL.